This T cell receptor beta chain was profiled in a study of response to subunit inactivated influenza vaccine. Study-wide results and limits: It was suggested by the authors that few new T cells are recruited by each seasonal influenza vaccination.

As for this clonotype: Its antigen is not identified.

Each CDR3 protein is one row after TCRdb ran MiXCR on the RT-PCR reads. The data show about 500,000 distinct CDR3 sequences, with 15% to 20% seen just once and 2.5% to 3.5% held by the top ten. The CDR3 spans 14 residues. Trimming left V 3 bases short and J 4 bases short, with 10 bases between. The germline V gene encodes CDR1 ENHRY and CDR2 SYGVKD. This clonotype was sampled from a man aged 50 to 75 who received an inactivated influenza vaccine. This sample comprised CD4+ T cells sorted from PBMCs, obtained around 25 months after vaccination. The V gene is TRBV10-3, the J gene TRBJ1-5, with a possible D match to TRBD1 (5 bases). The CDR3 spells CAISEREGNQPQHF. CDR3 in DNA: TGTGCCATCAGTGAAAGAGAGGGGAATCAGCCCCAGCATTTT.